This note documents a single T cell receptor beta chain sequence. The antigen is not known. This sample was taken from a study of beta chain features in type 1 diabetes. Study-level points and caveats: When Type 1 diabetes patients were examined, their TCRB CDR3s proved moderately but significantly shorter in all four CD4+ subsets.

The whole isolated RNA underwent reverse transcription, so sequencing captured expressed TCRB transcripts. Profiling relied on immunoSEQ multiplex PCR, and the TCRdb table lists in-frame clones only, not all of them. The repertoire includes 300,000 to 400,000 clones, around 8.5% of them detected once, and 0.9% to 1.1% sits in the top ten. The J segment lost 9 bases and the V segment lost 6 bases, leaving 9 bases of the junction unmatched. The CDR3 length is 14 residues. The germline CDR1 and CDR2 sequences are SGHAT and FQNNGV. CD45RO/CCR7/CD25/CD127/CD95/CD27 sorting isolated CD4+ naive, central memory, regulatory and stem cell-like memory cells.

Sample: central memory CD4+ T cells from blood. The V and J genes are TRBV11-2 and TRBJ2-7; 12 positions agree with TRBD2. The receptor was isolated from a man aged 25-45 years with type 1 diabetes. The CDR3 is CASSPTGLAGLQYF. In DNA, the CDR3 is TGTGCCAGCAGTCCTACGGGACTAGCGGGTCTGCAGTACTTC.